This TCR beta chain was sequenced during a study of blood T cell repertoires in COVID-19. Across the study: COVID-19 samples collected from the United States, Italy and Spain covered acute and convalescent phases.

The table came from immunoSEQ multiplex PCR; TCRdb's copy has only in-frame clones and leaves some out. The table records some 120,000 clones, approximately 80% of them present only once. CDR3 length: 13 amino acids. J lost 8 bases, V lost 0 bases, and 2 bases had no gene match. The V gene's germline CDR1 is SGHDT and CDR2 YYEEEE. The sample comprised peripheral blood. The chain is built from TRBV5-6 and TRBJ2-1; 7 bases fit TRBD2. The TCR was taken from a man aged 70-80 years with acute or convalescent COVID-19. The CDR3 region is CASSLVRGDEQFF. In nucleotides, the CDR3 is TGTGCCAGCAGCTTGGTCCGGGGGGATGAGCAGTTCTTC.